This passage covers 11 T cell receptor beta chains from one sample sequenced in a study of CD8 T cells in Susac syndrome. With random hexamers, reverse transcription was performed on roughly 0.5 to 1 ug of RNA. MiXCR was run by TCRdb on the immunoSEQ multiplex PCR reads, yielding one entry per CDR3 protein. The sample lists about 80,000 distinct CDR3 sequences; 90% to 95% were seen once. The sample taken for sequencing was CD8+ T cells from PBMCs. These TCRs come from a human donor in good health.

This rearrangement joins TRBV27 to TRBJ1-5; 8 bases fit TRBD1. This CDR3 has 13 residues. Germline loops: CDR1 MNHEY, CDR2 SMNVEV (reference sequence). V shed 8 bases and J 0 bases; nucleotides not matched to a gene: 0. This chain's CDR3 is CASGTGSNQPQHF. The CDR3 region has the DNA TGTGCCAGCGGGACAGGTAGCAATCAGCCCCAGCATTTT.

The chain recombines TRBV6-5 with TRBJ2-1; 7 nucleotides match TRBD2. Trimming removed 2 bases from V and 7 bases from J; junction bases left unmatched: 5. Germline CDR1 and CDR2: MNHEY and SVGAGI. The CDR3 has 14 amino acids. In DNA, the CDR3 is TGTGCCAGCAGTTACCGGGAGGTATTGAATGAGCAGTTCTTC. Translated, it gives CASSYREVLNEQFF.

The CDR3 sequence is CASRASGVVQETQYF. Written as DNA, the CDR3 is TGTGCCAGCAGGGCTTCGGGGGTAGTCCAAGAGACCCAGTACTTC. The V gene is TRBV7-8, the J gene TRBJ2-5; the D gene is possibly TRBD2 (6 bases). V was shortened by 6 bases and J by 1 base, with 15 bases between the two germline ends. CDR3 length equals 15 residues. CDR1 is SGHVS, CDR2 FQNEAQ, per germline.

This rearrangement joins TRBV9 to TRBJ2-1; D is possibly TRBD1 (6 bases). The CDR3 is made up of 13 amino acids. The V gene's germline CDR1 is SGDLS and CDR2 YYNGEE. V lost 2 bases, J lost 8 bases, and 11 bases lay in between. CDR3 loop: CASSVESGDEQFF. The CDR3, as DNA: TGTGCCAGCAGCGTGGAGTCAGGGGATGAGCAGTTCTTC.

This chain uses TRBV7-9 with TRBJ2-1; 7 bases line up with TRBD2. The germline V gene encodes CDR1 SEHNR and CDR2 FQNEAQ (reference sequence). The CDR3 sequence is 16 residues long. After removal of 4 bases from V and 5 bases from J, the junction contained 11 bases not matched to a gene. CDR3 coding DNA: TGTGCCAGCAGCTCCCCGGCTCTAGCGGCCAACAATGAGCAGTTCTTC. Protein: CASSSPALAANNEQFF.

V gene TRBV27 combines with J gene TRBJ1-2; D perhaps matches TRBD1 (5 bases). The CDR3 is 14 amino acids. With 4 bases removed from V and 4 bases from J, the gap between germline ends came to 13 bases. In germline, CDR1 is MNHEY, CDR2 SMNVEV (reference sequence). Here the CDR3 DNA reads TGTGCCAGCAGTTCTTATGGGGGGACCTATGGCTACACCTTC. Translation: CASSSYGGTYGYTF.

The genes are TRBV4-3 and TRBJ1-5; D is unclear. Germline assignment: CDR1 LGHNA and CDR2 YSLEER. V shed 0 bases and J shed 2 bases, with 11 bases lying between them. CDR3 length: 16 amino acids. As DNA, the CDR3 is TGCGCCAGCAGCCAAGATCGGACCCTAGGCAATCAGCCCCAGCATTTT. Translation: CASSQDRTLGNQPQHF.

The CDR3 is CAISLGTGELFF. CDR3 DNA: TGTGCCATCTCTCTAGGAACCGGGGAGCTGTTTTTT. The rearrangement joins TRBV2 to TRBJ2-2; D unclear. Germline V gene data show CDR1 as SNHLY and CDR2 as FYNNEI. V lost 10 bases and J 5 bases, leaving 11 bases between the germline ends. There are 12 residues in the CDR3.

V is TRBV19 and J is TRBJ2-2, with a weak D call TRBD2 (6 bases). Germline V gene lookup returns CDR1 LNHDA and CDR2 SQIVND (reference sequence). Deletions cut 1 base from V and 2 bases from J, with 20 bases between. CDR3 length equals 19 residues. The CDR3 region is CASSIGGVFWEENTGELFF. The DNA of the CDR3 is TGTGCCAGTAGTATAGGCGGCGTTTTCTGGGAGGAAAACACCGGGGAGCTGTTTTTT.

The chain has TRBV7-8 and TRBJ2-3; no clear D. The germline V and J ends were trimmed by 3 bases and 1 base, with 5 bases remaining between them. CDR1 and CDR2 from the germline V gene are SGHVS and FQNEAQ. This CDR3 contains 13 residues. CDR3 coding DNA: TGTGCCAGCAGCTTCACGCGCACAGATACGCAGTATTTT. Protein: CASSFTRTDTQYF.

The chain carries TRBV6-2 or TRBV6-3 and TRBJ2-7, with 7 bases matching TRBD2. V gave up 2 bases and J gave up 3 bases; unmatched junction bases: 4. The CDR3 is 14 residues long. Looked up from germline, CDR1 is MNHEY and CDR2 is SVGEGT. CDR3 nucleotide sequence: TGTGCCAGCAGTTACCGCGGGGACTACTACGAGCAGTACTTC. Residues: CASSYRGDYYEQYF.